The clone carrying this TCR beta chain has a handful of counts. TCRdb passed the 5' RACE reads through MiXCR, listing each CDR3 protein once. This table has approximately 210,000 distinct CDR3 sequences, about 13% appearing once. Trimming removed 5 bases from V and 2 bases from J, with 19 bases in between. CDR3 length: 17 amino acids. The sample originates from a study of CD8 T cells in ankylosing spondylitis. The chain carries TRBV12-3 or TRBV12-4 and TRBJ2-1, with D possibly matching TRBD1 (6 bases). Sequencing input: blood, either unsorted or a sorted T cell fraction (not recorded which). The source is a male donor with ankylosing spondylitis or in good health (not recorded which). CDR3 protein: CASSPDRTAGPYNEQFF. In DNA form, the CDR3 reads TGTGCCAGCAGTCCTGACAGGACCGCCGGGCCCTACAATGAGCAGTTCTTC.